In its sample, the clone carrying this TCR beta chain was seen a few times. Its specificity is not known. The V and J ends lost 2 bases and 7 bases respectively, with 5 bases between them. Germline V CDR1 and CDR2: KGHSH, LQKENI. There are 11 residues in the CDR3. These data originate in a study of cytotoxic CD8 clonotypes in ibrutinib-treated CLL. Study as a whole: For this cohort, patients were about a dozen relapsed/refractory and over 14 treatment-naive, while approximately 17 were IGHV unmutated. Among patients, about 25 responded partially and 2 completely; 15 or so then stayed remitted and some twelve progressed after median approximately 68 months. A median 12 months of treatment, range 6 to 36, preceded the collection of response samples.

General study points: Clonality, elevated at ibrutinib response, dropped back toward baseline at progression.

This table comes from immunoSEQ multiplex PCR, and its TCRdb copy is limited to in-frame clones, with some not included. There are more than 110,000 clones in the sample; approximately 80% occur only once, and 7.6% lies in the top ten. The chain is built from TRBV18 and TRBJ1-1; D not resolved. The receptor was derived from a human donor with chronic lymphocytic leukemia. Source: PBMCs, taken after 36 months of ibrutinib treatment. This CDR3 reads CASSPGVEAFF. The CDR3 DNA reads as TGTGCCAGCTCACCAGGGGTTGAAGCTTTCTTT.